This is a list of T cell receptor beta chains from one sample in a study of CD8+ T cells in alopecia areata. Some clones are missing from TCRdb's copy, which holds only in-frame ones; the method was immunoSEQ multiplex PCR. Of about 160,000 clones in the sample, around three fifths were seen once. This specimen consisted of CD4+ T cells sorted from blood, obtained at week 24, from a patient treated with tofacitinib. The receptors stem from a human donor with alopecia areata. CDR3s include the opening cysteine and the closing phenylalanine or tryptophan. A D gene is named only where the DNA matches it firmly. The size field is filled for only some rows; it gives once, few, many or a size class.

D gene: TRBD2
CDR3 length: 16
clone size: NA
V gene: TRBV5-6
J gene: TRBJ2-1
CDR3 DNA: TGTGCCAGCAGCAACACAGCGGGGGGGCCCTGGATTGAGCAGTTCTTC
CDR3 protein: CASSNTAGGPWIEQFF

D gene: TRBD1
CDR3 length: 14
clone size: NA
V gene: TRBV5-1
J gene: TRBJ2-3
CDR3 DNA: TGCGCCAGCAGCCCGGGACAGCCGGGAGATACGCAGTATTTT
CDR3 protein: CASSPGQPGDTQYF

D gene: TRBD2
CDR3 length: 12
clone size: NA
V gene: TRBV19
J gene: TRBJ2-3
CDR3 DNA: TGTGCCAGTTCGCGGGGGGGCCTTACGCAGTATTTT
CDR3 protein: CASSRGGLTQYF

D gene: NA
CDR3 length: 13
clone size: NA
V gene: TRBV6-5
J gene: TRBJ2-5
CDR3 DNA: TGTGCCAGCAGTCCCACTTACGAAGAGACCCAGTACTTC
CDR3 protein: CASSPTYEETQYF

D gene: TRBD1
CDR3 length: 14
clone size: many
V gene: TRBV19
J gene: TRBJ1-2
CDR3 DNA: TGTGCCAGTATTCCGGACAGGGTGATGCGGGGCTACACCTTC
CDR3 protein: CASIPDRVMRGYTF

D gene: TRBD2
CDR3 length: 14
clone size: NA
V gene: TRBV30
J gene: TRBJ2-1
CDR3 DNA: TGTGCCTGGAGTGTAGCGGGGGGATACAATGAGCAGTTCTTC
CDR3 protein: CAWSVAGGYNEQFF

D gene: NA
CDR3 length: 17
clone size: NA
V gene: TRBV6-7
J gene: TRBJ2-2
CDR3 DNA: TGTGCCAGCAGTTCCACTTCGACAGCGTTGAACACCGGGGAGCTGTTTTTT
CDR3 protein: CASSSTSTALNTGELFF

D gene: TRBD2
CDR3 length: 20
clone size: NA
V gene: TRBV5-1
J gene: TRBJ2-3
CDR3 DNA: TGCGCCAGCAGCTTGGCCCCCCCCGGAGGCGCGGGGGGGGACACAGATACGCAGTATTTT
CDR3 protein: CASSLAPPGGAGGDTDTQYF

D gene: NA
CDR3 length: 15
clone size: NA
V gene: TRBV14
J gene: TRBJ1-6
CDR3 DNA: TGTGCCAGCAGCCAACCTGGACAGTTTAATTCACCCCTCCACTTT
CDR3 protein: CASSQPGQFNSPLHF

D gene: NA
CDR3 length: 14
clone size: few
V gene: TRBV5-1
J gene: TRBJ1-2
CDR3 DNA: TGCGCCAGCAGCTTGGAGATGACCTTTGGGGGCTACACCTTC
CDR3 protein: CASSLEMTFGGYTF

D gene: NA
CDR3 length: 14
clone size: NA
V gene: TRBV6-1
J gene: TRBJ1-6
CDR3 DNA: TGTGCCAGCAGTGAAGCGGCGGGTAATTCACCCCTCCACTTT
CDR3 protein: CASSEAAGNSPLHF

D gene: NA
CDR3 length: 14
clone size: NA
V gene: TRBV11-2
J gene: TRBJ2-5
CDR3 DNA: TGTGCCAGCAGCCCCTCGACAGGTCAGGGGACCCAGTACTTC
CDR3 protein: CASSPSTGQGTQYF

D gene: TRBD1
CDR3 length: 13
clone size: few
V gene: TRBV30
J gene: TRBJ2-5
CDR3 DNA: TGTGCCTGGAGCGGGACAGCCCAAGAGACCCAGTACTTC
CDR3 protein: CAWSGTAQETQYF

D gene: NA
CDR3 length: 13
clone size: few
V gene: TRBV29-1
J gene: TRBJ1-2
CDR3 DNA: TGCAGCGTGGAGGACAGAACCAACTATGGCTACACCTTC
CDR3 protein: CSVEDRTNYGYTF

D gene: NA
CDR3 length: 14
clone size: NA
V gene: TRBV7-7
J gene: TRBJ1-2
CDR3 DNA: TGTGCCAGCAGCCCTATGACAGGCCTCTATGGCTACACCTTC
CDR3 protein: CASSPMTGLYGYTF

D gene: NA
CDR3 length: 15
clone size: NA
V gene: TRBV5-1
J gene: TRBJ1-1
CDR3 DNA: TGCGCCAGCAGCTTGAGTGGGGGTATGAACACTGAAGCTTTCTTT
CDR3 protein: CASSLSGGMNTEAFF

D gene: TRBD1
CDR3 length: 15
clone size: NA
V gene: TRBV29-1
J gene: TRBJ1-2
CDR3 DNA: TGCAGCGTTGGGGACAGGGGGCTAAAAGAGGATGGCTACACCTTC
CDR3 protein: CSVGDRGLKEDGYTF

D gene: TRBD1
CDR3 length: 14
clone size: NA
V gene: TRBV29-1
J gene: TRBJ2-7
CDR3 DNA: TGCAGCGTTGATTTCGGGACAGGGTCCTACGAGCAGTACTTC
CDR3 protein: CSVDFGTGSYEQYF

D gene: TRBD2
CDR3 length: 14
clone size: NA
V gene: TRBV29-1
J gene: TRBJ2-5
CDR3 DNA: TGCAGCGTTCGGTGGGGGGGTTTCCAAGAGACCCAGTACTTC
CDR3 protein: CSVRWGGFQETQYF